This T cell receptor (beta chain) was recovered during a study of blood T cell repertoires in COVID-19. On the study more broadly: In each case, the material was cDNA or gDNA derived from T cells, B-cell-depleted T cells, or PBMCs.

Sequenced by immunoSEQ multiplex PCR; TCRdb stores in-frame clones only, minus some. The data show 100,000 to 150,000 clones, roughly 84% seen once. This clonotype was obtained from a woman of 80 years or more with acute or convalescent COVID-19. The sequenced material came from peripheral blood.

The CDR3 sequence: CASSLEGLAVETQYF. The CDR3 bases are TGTGCCAGCAGCTTAGAGGGACTAGCGGTAGAGACCCAGTACTTC. The chain has TRBV7-8 and TRBJ2-5; 11 bases match TRBD2. V lost 1 base, J lost 4 bases, and 2 bases stayed unmatched. Germline V lookup: CDR1 SGHVS, CDR2 FQNEAQ. The CDR3 runs to 15 residues. Based on the CDR3 plus reference TRBV7-8 and TRBJ2-5, the full variable domain is GAGVSQSPRYKVAKRGQDVALRCDPISGHVSLFWYQQALGQGPEFLTYFQNEAQLDKSGLPSDRFFAERPEGSVSTLKIQRTQQEDSAVYLCASSLEGLAVETQYFGPGTRLLVL.